This TCR beta chain originates from a study of Graves' ophthalmopathy and Graves' hyperthyroidism (dated by TCRdb to 2016 to 2018). About the study as a whole: Peripheral blood was collected before any treatment was given, at the time of initial diagnosis. In roughly 6 hyperthyroidism patients, the T-cell repertoires found in thyroid tissue were compared with those found in blood. To explore V-J signatures that separate ophthalmopathy from hyperthyroidism, a discovery set of more than 95 patients was enrolled, consisting of under 50 with ophthalmopathy and roughly 59 with stable hyperthyroidism. To tell Graves' ophthalmopathy apart from Graves' hyperthyroidism, and to predict which patients would progress to ophthalmopathy, the study relied on TCR beta repertoire signatures. The independent validation cohort included under 20 hyperthyroidism patients plus 17 patients who later progressed from hyperthyroidism to ophthalmopathy. In total, some 130 blood samples were TCR-sequenced: some 40 ophthalmopathy, roughly 80 hyperthyroidism and some 17 hyperthyroidism-to-ophthalmopathy patients. Following sample collection, hyperthyroidism patients were given methimazole at a starting dose of 30 mg daily, and ophthalmopathy patients were given high-dose intravenous methylprednisolone.

For repertoire sequencing, TCR beta CDR3 regions were amplified from RNA transcripts. The first round of RT-PCR was done with HTBI primers and the Qiagen OneStep RT-PCR kit, and was followed by a second round of multiplex PCR, then size selection and purification. The libraries underwent paired-end sequencing with 100 bp reads on an Illumina HiSeq2000. In the paper's pipeline: SOAPnuke was used to process the reads, removing any read that contained adapters or uncalled bases, had a mean Phred below 15, or lacked an exact match to the constant primer or identifier. COPE v1.2.5 was used to merge the high-quality paired reads. Clonotypes were defined as unique nucleotide sequences and were aligned to IMGT TRB V, D and J references using MiTCR v1.1. Only V-J combinations with frequency above 0.0001 were analysed, covering 98% to 99.2% of repertoires. For each V-J combination, a TCR clonal expansion and chaos score was defined as the ratio of F50 clonal expansion to chaos observed in the TCRdist matrix. Features were reduced by Welch's t-statistics and random forest to over 10 V-J combinations, which fed a naive Bayes classifier. The similarity between thyroid and blood repertoires was quantified using the Morisita-Horn index. TCRdb handled the public reads itself, with Q25 trimming in fastp and clone calling in MiXCR, and kept productive beta chains. One record per CDR3 amino acid sequence lists the most common genes and DNA. TCRdb assigned the V and J calls; the authors' analysis was not used. Counted in this sample were some 750,000 distinct CDR3 sequences; 35% to 50% of them appeared once. The ten most abundant clones make up 44% of the sample.

Ophthalmopathy patients had moderately to severely active disease, Clinical Activity Score of at least 3, NOSPECS grade of at least 4, and disease duration under 3 months. Patients with other autoimmune diseases, uncontrolled infections, pregnancy or lactation were excluded. Clinical symptoms, serum thyroxine, TRAb, thyroid ultrasound and orbital computed tomography were used for diagnosis. Ficoll-Paque density gradient centrifugation was used to isolate PBMCs from about 10 ml of fresh peripheral blood. Total RNA was extracted using Trizol reagent, and RNA quality was checked on an Agilent 2100 Bioanalyzer. Overall results and qualifications from the work: Ophthalmopathy was separated from stable hyperthyroidism by the 13-signature model with about 88% sensitivity and just under 84% specificity in cross-validation and with 80%/75% in the test set. No statistical method was used to predetermine the sample size, and group allocation was not hidden from the investigators. In validation, the model predicted ophthalmopathy progression with 70.59% sensitivity and about 73% specificity; roughly eleven predicted patients were CT-confirmed with GO in a median of around 6 months. Most of the expanded thyroid clonotypes with a frequency above 0.001 were also detected in blood, and it was suggested that the thyroid immune response may be reflected by blood repertoires.

V and J lose 4 bases and 11 bases, and a span of 11 bases separates them. CDR1 SEHNR and CDR2 FQNEAQ are derived from the germline V gene (reference sequence). The CDR3 covers 11 residues, taking in both the cysteine and the phenylalanine. Only the CDR3 DNA is retained, 33 bases long and in frame from the first base. The sample holds many counts of this clonotype. The antigen it recognizes is unknown. No clone much larger than this one lies a single base away; base qualities are absent. The sequence came from an adult man with Graves' ophthalmopathy. Specimen: peripheral blood. The chain employs TRBV7-9 and TRBJ1-2; there is no confident call for the D gene. The CDR3 protein sequence reads: CASSSGPGYTF. The DNA sequence follows: TGTGCCAGCAGCTCAGGACCCGGGTACACCTTC.